The 5 T cell receptor beta chains in this list originate from one sample, sequenced in a study of cytotoxic CD8 clonotypes in ibrutinib-treated CLL. Assay used: immunoSEQ multiplex PCR; TCRdb lists only in-frame clones, some missing. The repertoire holds 250,000 to 350,000 clones, with around 76% as singletons. The source was PBMCs, collected at disease progression, from a patient treated with ibrutinib. Receptors were obtained from a human donor with chronic lymphocytic leukemia.

This clone was recorded many times. The chain is built from TRBV9 and TRBJ2-3; D is undetermined. The V end lost 2 bases, the J end lost 0 bases, and 10 bases lay between the germline ends. Germline-derived CDR1 and CDR2 are SGDLS and YYNGEE. The CDR3 is 15 residues long. CDR3 sequence reads: CASSVRLTSTDTQYF. The DNA of the CDR3 is TGTGCCAGCAGCGTCCGACTGACTAGCACAGATACGCAGTATTTT.

CDR3 DNA: TGTGCCAGCAGCTTCCTAGGGGCGAACACTGAAGCTTTCTTT. Its protein is CASSFLGANTEAFF. The rearrangement uses TRBV5-4 and TRBJ1-1, with D possibly matching TRBD1 (5 bases). The CDR3 is made up of 14 amino acids. Trimming stripped 2 bases from V and 1 base from J, with 9 bases between. Per the germline V gene, CDR1 is SGHNT and CDR2 is YYREEE (reference sequence). The full variable domain, with the rest looked up from reference TRBV5-4 and TRBJ1-1, is ETGVTQSPTHLIKTRGQQVTLRCSSQSGHNTVSWYQQALGQGPQFIFQYYREEENGRGNFPPRFSGLQFPNYSSELNVNALELDDSALYLCASSFLGANTEAFFGQGTRLTVV.

The chain uses TRBV5-8 and TRBJ2-1; D unresolved. The germline CDR1 and CDR2 sequences are SGHTS and YDEGEE. Trimming removed 2 bases at V and 9 bases at J, with 15 bases between. The CDR3 totals 14 residues. CDR3 coding DNA: TGTGCCAGCAGCTTTGGGCTTCGGTGGGTTGAGCAGTTCTTC. Residues: CASSFGLRWVEQFF.

V usage is TRBV7-6 and J usage is TRBJ2-5; D is perhaps TRBD2 (6 bases). Germline CDR1 is SGHVS and CDR2 is FNYEAQ. The length of the CDR3 is 13 residues. V gave up 5 bases and J gave up 5 bases, with 12 bases separating them. The CDR3 region has the DNA TGTGCCAGCAGCCAGACTAGATGGGAGACCCAGTACTTC. Translated, it gives CASSQTRWETQYF.

V usage is TRBV5-6 and J usage is TRBJ2-3; D uncertain. Trimming pared 3 bases from V and 1 base from J, leaving 9 bases between. Looked up from germline, CDR1 is SGHDT and CDR2 is YYEEEE. The CDR3 has 14 amino acids. The CDR3 DNA reads TGTGCCAGCAGCTGGCCCAAAGGCACAGATACGCAGTATTTT. It codes for CASSWPKGTDTQYF.